Listed below are T cell receptor beta chains from one sample, sequenced in a study of T cells in Graves' hyperthyroidism and ophthalmopathy. TCRdb itself ran the multiplex PCR reads through MiXCR, one entry per CDR3 protein. Among roughly 300,000 distinct CDR3 sequences listed, about 15% were seen once. Sequencing was carried out using blood. The receptors derive from a woman aged 25 to 39 with Graves' hyperthyroidism. Both conserved end residues are part of each CDR3. Each record gives: J gene, D gene, clone size, V gene, CDR3 protein, CDR3 DNA. A D gene is named only where the DNA matches it firmly. Clone sizes are given selectively: once, few, many, or a class where the clone is expanded.

j_gene: TRBJ2-7
d_gene: .
abundance: many
v_gene: TRBV6-1
CDR3aa: CVSTQRGRRAYEQYF
CDR3nt: TGTGTCAGCACCCAGAGAGGCCGAAGGGCCTACGAGCAGTACTTC

j_gene: TRBJ1-1
d_gene: .
abundance: many
v_gene: TRBV27
CDR3aa: CASSPLLVPSRAFF
CDR3nt: TGTGCCAGCAGTCCCCTCCTGGTCCCCTCGCGGGCTTTCTTT

j_gene: TRBJ1-5
d_gene: .
abundance: few
v_gene: TRBV27
CDR3aa: CASRVGRPGQPQHF
CDR3nt: TGTGCCAGCAGGGTTGGCCGGCCGGGTCAGCCCCAGCATTTT

j_gene: TRBJ1-6
d_gene: .
abundance: .
v_gene: TRBV20-1
CDR3aa: CSASGAKNSPLHF
CDR3nt: TGCAGTGCTAGTGGGGCCAAGAATTCACCCCTCCACTTT

j_gene: TRBJ2-1
d_gene: TRBD2
abundance: many
v_gene: TRBV20-1
CDR3aa: CSAESYLAGNFNEQFF
CDR3nt: TGCAGTGCTGAATCCTATCTAGCGGGAAATTTCAATGAGCAGTTCTTC

j_gene: TRBJ2-3
d_gene: TRBD1
abundance: .
v_gene: TRBV10-3
CDR3aa: CAIRGQPATDTQYF
CDR3nt: TGTGCCATCAGGGGACAGCCCGCCACAGATACGCAGTATTTT

j_gene: TRBJ2-5
d_gene: TRBD1
abundance: many
v_gene: TRBV7-2
CDR3aa: CASSRTGPETQYF
CDR3nt: TGTGCCAGCAGCCGGACAGGGCCAGAGACCCAGTACTTC

j_gene: TRBJ2-5
d_gene: TRBD2
abundance: .
v_gene: TRBV20-1
CDR3aa: CSSSGSGASGIRETQYF
CDR3nt: TGCAGTTCATCCGGATCAGGGGCTAGCGGGATTCGGGAGACCCAGTACTTC

j_gene: TRBJ2-3
d_gene: TRBD1
abundance: .
v_gene: TRBV20-1
CDR3aa: CSASTGFDTDTQYF
CDR3nt: TGCAGTGCCTCGACAGGGTTTGACACAGATACGCAGTATTTT

j_gene: TRBJ1-2
d_gene: TRBD1
abundance: many
v_gene: TRBV11-2
CDR3aa: CASSLRTGVGYTF
CDR3nt: TGTGCCAGCAGCTTACGGACAGGGGTTGGCTACACCTTC

j_gene: TRBJ1-4
d_gene: TRBD1
abundance: many
v_gene: TRBV2
CDR3aa: CASSERVRGRREKLFF
CDR3nt: TGTGCCAGCAGTGAAAGAGTAAGGGGGCGACGAGAAAAACTGTTTTTT

j_gene: TRBJ1-6
d_gene: .
abundance: many
v_gene: TRBV5-1
CDR3aa: CASSPDANSPLHF
CDR3nt: TGCGCCAGCTCCCCGGACGCGAATTCACCCCTCCACTTT

j_gene: TRBJ2-2
d_gene: TRBD1
abundance: many
v_gene: TRBV7-2
CDR3aa: CASSLGQGSTGELFF
CDR3nt: TGTGCCAGCAGCCTAGGACAGGGGAGCACCGGGGAGCTGTTTTTT

j_gene: TRBJ1-5
d_gene: .
abundance: few
v_gene: TRBV7-9
CDR3aa: CASSLGSGSNQPQHF
CDR3nt: TGTGCCAGCAGCTTAGGGAGTGGGAGCAATCAGCCCCAGCATTTT

j_gene: TRBJ2-1
d_gene: .
abundance: many
v_gene: TRBV2
CDR3aa: CATQRDSPEQFF
CDR3nt: TGTGCCACCCAACGGGATTCCCCCGAGCAGTTCTTC

j_gene: TRBJ2-1
d_gene: TRBD2
abundance: .
v_gene: TRBV20-1
CDR3aa: CSAQRVAGAHNEQFF
CDR3nt: TGCAGTGCCCAGAGGGTAGCGGGCGCCCACAATGAGCAGTTCTTC

j_gene: TRBJ2-7
d_gene: TRBD2
abundance: few
v_gene: TRBV2
CDR3aa: CASSSWTSGDEQYF
CDR3nt: TGTGCCAGCAGTTCGTGGACTAGCGGGGACGAGCAGTACTTC

j_gene: TRBJ2-7
d_gene: TRBD1
abundance: .
v_gene: TRBV3-1
CDR3aa: CASSRGQIGEQYF
CDR3nt: TGTGCCAGCAGCCGGGGACAGATAGGCGAGCAGTACTTC

j_gene: TRBJ2-7
d_gene: TRBD1
abundance: many
v_gene: TRBV11-3
CDR3aa: CASSSGTGGARDEQYF
CDR3nt: TGTGCCAGCAGCTCCGGGACAGGGGGCGCCAGGGACGAGCAGTACTTC

j_gene: TRBJ2-3
d_gene: .
abundance: many
v_gene: TRBV12-3/TRBV12-4
CDR3aa: CASSLFIGATPLDTQYF
CDR3nt: TGTGCCAGCAGCCTCTTCATAGGGGCCACCCCCCTAGATACGCAGTATTTT

j_gene: TRBJ2-7
d_gene: TRBD2
abundance: many
v_gene: TRBV2
CDR3aa: CASSEWDYYYEQYF
CDR3nt: TGTGCCAGCAGTGAATGGGACTACTACTACGAGCAGTACTTC

j_gene: TRBJ2-1
d_gene: TRBD1
abundance: many
v_gene: TRBV6-1
CDR3aa: CASSDPGTGNYNEQFF
CDR3nt: TGTGCCAGCAGTGACCCCGGGACAGGGAACTACAATGAGCAGTTCTTC

j_gene: TRBJ2-7
d_gene: .
abundance: .
v_gene: TRBV29-1
CDR3aa: CSVYEEEQYF
CDR3nt: TGCAGCGTTTATGAGGAGGAGCAGTACTTC